This T cell receptor beta chain was documented in a study of T cell responses to AZD1222 COVID-19 vaccine. TCRdb keeps only in-frame clones here, not all; method: immunoSEQ multiplex PCR. The repertoire consists of about 56,000 clones, with 75% to 90% occurring once and the leading ten covering 14% to 15%. The source of this sequence is an adult in good health. This specimen consisted of peripheral blood, obtained on day 0 of AZD1222 vaccination.

DNA of the CDR3: TGTGCCAGCAGTTTAAGGGGAGACAGGAAGGAGTACTTC. Its protein is CASSLRGDRKEYF. The chain is built from TRBV12-3 or TRBV12-4 and TRBJ2-7, with a possible D match to TRBD1 (6 bases). CDR3 length equals 13 residues. V was trimmed by 2 bases and J by 11 bases, leaving 16 bases between them.